The rows below give T cell receptor beta chains drawn from one sample of a study of blood T cell repertoires in COVID-19. Assay: immunoSEQ multiplex PCR; the TCRdb copy retains only in-frame clones and omits some. The repertoire holds 250,000 or so clones, with more than 85% as singletons. The sample was peripheral blood. The source is a woman aged 60-75 years with COVID-19, enrolled during active disease. Both conserved end residues are part of each CDR3. The D gene is left open where the match is weak. Clone size is not always given. Where it is, it says once, few, many or a class for expanded clones.

TRBJ1-4 | NA | few | TRBV12-3/TRBV12-4 | CASSFAEKLFF | TGTGCCAGCAGTTTTGCGGAAAAACTGTTTTTT
TRBJ2-1 | TRBD2 | NA | TRBV14 | CASSQGTSGRNEQFF | TGTGCCAGCAGCCAAGGGACTAGCGGGAGGAATGAGCAGTTCTTC
TRBJ1-6 | TRBD1 | NA | TRBV30 | CAWSRDRGPNSPLHF | TGTGCCTGGTCCCGGGACAGAGGCCCGAATTCACCCCTCCACTTT
TRBJ2-7 | TRBD1 | NA | TRBV29-1 | CSVGGQGLEQYF | TGCAGCGTAGGGGGACAGGGTCTCGAGCAGTACTTC
TRBJ2-7 | TRBD2 | once | TRBV28 | CASSRLAGAPPYEQYF | TGTGCCAGCAGCAGACTAGCGGGCGCCCCCCCCTACGAGCAGTACTTC
TRBJ2-7 | TRBD1 | NA | TRBV2 | CADGLDRGAYEQYF | TGTGCCGATGGGCTGGACAGGGGCGCCTACGAGCAGTACTTC
TRBJ1-5 | NA | NA | TRBV19 | CASSSAASNQPQHF | TGTGCCAGTAGTTCAGCGGCCAGCAATCAGCCCCAGCATTTT
TRBJ2-2 | TRBD2 | NA | TRBV7-8 | CASSPASGFGDNSNTGELFF | TGTGCCAGCAGCCCGGCTAGCGGGTTTGGGGATAACTCAAACACCGGGGAGCTGTTTTTT
TRBJ2-2 | TRBD1 | NA | TRBV6-2/TRBV6-3 | CASSRDRADGELFF | TGTGCCAGCAGTCGGGACAGGGCGGACGGGGAGCTGTTTTTT
TRBJ2-5 | TRBD1 | NA | TRBV19 | CASSIGGGQGLETQYF | TGTGCCAGTAGTATAGGAGGCGGACAGGGGTTGGAGACCCAGTACTTC
TRBJ1-1 | TRBD1 | NA | TRBV19 | CASSSSGGPTEAFF | TGTGCCAGTAGTTCATCAGGGGGCCCCACTGAAGCTTTCTTT
TRBJ2-2 | TRBD2 | NA | TRBV18 | CASSTRLAGDTGELFF | TGTGCCAGCTCAACCAGACTAGCGGGAGACACCGGGGAGCTGTTTTTT
TRBJ1-1 | NA | NA | TRBV27 | CASSSIEGNTEAFF | TGTGCCAGCAGTTCGATCGAGGGGAACACTGAAGCTTTCTTT
TRBJ2-1 | NA | NA | TRBV6-5 | CASSQGGEQFF | TGTGCCAGCAGCCAGGGTGGGGAACAGTTCTTC
TRBJ1-1 | NA | NA | TRBV10-3 | CAISAGTEAFF | TGTGCCATCAGTGCGGGCACTGAAGCTTTCTTT